The text below deals with one TCR beta chain. TCRdb reprocessed the 5' RACE reads and stores each CDR3 protein as one record, lacking DNA. The sample includes over 350,000 distinct CDR3 sequences. This specimen comes from a study of T cells expressing NK-cell markers. CDR1 and CDR2 (germline): GTSNPN, SVGIG (reference sequence). The CDR3 is 12 amino acids. This sequence originates from a woman in her forties or fifties in good health. The sequenced sample was blood T cells: a sorted CD56 or NKG2C T cell subset, CD4+ or CD8+ T cells, or bulk PBMC T cells (not recorded which). V is TRBV30 and J is TRBJ2-5. CDR3 region: CAWSVVEETQYF.